This T cell receptor beta chain comes out of a study of T cells after yellow fever vaccination. Study-wide results and caveats: Subsequent booster samples again held most clones from primary vaccination (roughly 95% CD4, about 86% CD8).

With 4 bases clipped from V and 5 bases from J, the junction kept 14 bases outside the gene matches. Per the germline V gene, CDR1 is MNHEY and CDR2 is SVGEGT. The CDR3 contains 18 residues. Using its own MiXCR run on the 5' RACE reads, TCRdb lists one record per CDR3 protein. The sample shows 620,000 or so distinct CDR3 sequences, more than 9% of them seen only once. Turning to this clonotype: No antigen is known for it.

Sample: PBMCs, taken on the day of the yellow fever booster vaccination. V usage is TRBV6-2 or TRBV6-3 and J usage is TRBJ2-1, with TRBD2 identical over 10 bases. This TCR derives from a young man who received the YFV17D yellow fever vaccine. The CDR3, as DNA: TGTGCCAGCAGTTCAGTGGGTAAGGGACTAGCGCGGCACAATGAGCAGTTCTTC. It specifies CASSSVGKGLARHNEQFF.